Below, 30 T cell receptor beta chains from the same sample are listed, as sequenced in a study of blood T cell repertoires in COVID-19. Measured with immunoSEQ multiplex PCR; TCRdb has only the in-frame clones, and not every one. The sample has 150,000 to 200,000 clones; about four fifths are singletons. The source material was peripheral blood. All receptors come from a woman aged 40 to 50 with COVID-19, enrolled during active disease.

The V gene is TRBV9, the J gene TRBJ2-1; 14 bases line up with TRBD2. CDR1 is SGDLS, CDR2 YYNGEE, per germline. CDR3 length equals 19 residues. The junction had 12 bases not matched to a gene; V was cut back by 1 base and J by 6 bases. CDR3 in amino acids: CASSVQGTAGTSGSNEQFF. CDR3 DNA: TGTGCCAGCAGCGTACAAGGGACCGCGGGGACTAGCGGGAGCAATGAGCAGTTCTTC.

The chain recombines TRBV28 with TRBJ2-7; D is possibly TRBD1 (6 bases). Germline CDR1 MDHEN, CDR2 SYDVKM. There are 15 residues in the CDR3. Trimming shortened V by 5 bases and J by 1 base, and 15 bases separated the two germline ends. In nucleotides, the CDR3 is TGTGCCAGCAGTCAAATAAGGGGGACGTCCTACGAGCAGTACTTC. Amino acids: CASSQIRGTSYEQYF.

The chain employs TRBV5-5 and TRBJ2-1; tentative D call: TRBD1 (5 bases). In germline, CDR1 is SGHKS, CDR2 YYEKEE (reference sequence). Trimming removed 4 bases from V and 0 bases from J, with 17 bases in between. This CDR3 has 17 amino acids. The CDR3 is CASSPYIRVSSYNEQFF. For the CDR3, the DNA is TGTGCCAGCAGCCCATATATCAGGGTCAGCTCCTACAATGAGCAGTTCTTC.

This clone was observed a few times. This chain links TRBV7-8 with TRBJ1-1, with D unresolved. CDR3 length: 12 residues. Germline values: CDR1 SGHVS, CDR2 FQNEAQ. Trimming cost V 6 bases and J 5 bases, with 10 bases left between them. CDR3: CASRKAGTEAFF. Here the CDR3 DNA reads TGTGCCAGCAGAAAGGCGGGGACTGAAGCTTTCTTT.

This clone has only one observation. This chain links TRBV15 with TRBJ1-2; TRBD1 matches 10 bases. CDR1 and CDR2 (germline): LNHNV, YYDKDF (reference sequence). V shed 3 bases and J 4 bases; nucleotides not matched to a gene: 5. This CDR3 is 15 amino acids long. The CDR3 region has the DNA TGTGCCACCAGCAGGGGGACAGGGGAGATCTATGGCTACACCTTC. Protein product: CATSRGTGEIYGYTF.

The chain uses TRBV5-6 and TRBJ1-1, with 9 bases aligning to TRBD1. Germline CDR1 reads SGHDT; CDR2 reads YYEEEE. This CDR3 comprises 15 residues. The V gene end was trimmed by 6 bases and the J gene end by 0 bases; junction bases not matched to a gene: 6. The CDR3 sequence: CASKPTGGLNTEAFF. The CDR3 DNA follows: TGTGCCAGCAAACCAACAGGGGGCTTGAACACTGAAGCTTTCTTT.

The rearrangement uses TRBV9 and TRBJ1-2; maybe TRBD1 (6 bases). Between the trimmed V and J ends, which lost 0 bases and 5 bases, there was a span of 8 bases. Germline V CDR1 and CDR2: SGDLS, YYNGEE. The CDR3 is 13 residues long. The CDR3 nucleotides are TGTGCCAGCAGCGTAGGAACAGGGTATGGCTACACCTTC. Translating gives CASSVGTGYGYTF. Full variable domain (rest looked up from reference TRBV9 and TRBJ1-2): DSGVTQTPKHLITATGQRVTLRCSPRSGDLSVYWYQQSLDQGLQFLIQYYNGEERAKGNILERFSAQQFPDLHSELNLSSLELGDSALYFCASSVGTGYGYTFGSGTRLTVV.

The chain is built from TRBV12-3 or TRBV12-4 and TRBJ1-2; the D gene is possibly TRBD1 (6 bases). V gave up 9 bases and J gave up 3 bases, with 11 bases separating them. The length of the CDR3 is 12 residues. CDR3 sequence (DNA): TGTGCCAGTAAGGACAGTCACTATGGCTACACCTTC. Its protein product is CASKDSHYGYTF.

This clone was seen only once. V is TRBV11-1 and J is TRBJ2-2, with a possible D match to TRBD1 (6 bases). The germline CDR1 and CDR2 sequences are SGHAT and FQDESV (reference sequence). With 0 bases removed from V and 1 base from J, the gap between germline ends came to 12 bases. The CDR3 extends over 17 amino acids. The CDR3 sequence is CASSLAFQGRNTGELFF. For the CDR3, the DNA is TGTGCCAGCAGCTTAGCCTTCCAGGGGCGGAACACCGGGGAGCTGTTTTTT.

This clone showed up just a few times. The rearrangement uses TRBV29-1 and TRBJ1-3, with 8 bases identical to TRBD1. V lost 0 bases to trimming and J lost 2 bases; unmatched junction nucleotides: 12. CDR1 and CDR2 (germline): SQVTM, ANQGSEA. CDR3 length equals 18 residues. The CDR3 reads CSVEERTGRQMAGNTIYF. DNA for the CDR3: TGCAGCGTTGAAGAGAGGACAGGGAGGCAGATGGCTGGAAACACCATATATTTT.

The V gene is TRBV6-1, the J gene TRBJ2-5, with D maybe TRBD2 (5 bases). Germline loops: CDR1 MNHNS, CDR2 SASEGT. The CDR3 contains 15 residues. V was pared by 2 bases and J by 6 bases, with 16 bases between. The CDR3 DNA sequence: TGTGCCAGCAGTGAACCCCCCCTGAGGGTGAAGACCCAGTACTTC. This gives the protein CASSEPPLRVKTQYF.

The rearrangement joins TRBV12-5 to TRBJ2-1; 14 bases are a match to TRBD2. This CDR3 contains 15 residues. Losses at the gene ends were 1 base for V and 9 bases for J; bases not matched to a gene: 2. Germline CDR1 LGHNT, CDR2 FRNRAP. In DNA, the CDR3 is TGTGCTAGTGGTTTGGGACTAGCGGGAGGGTTTGAGCAGTTCTTC. Amino acid sequence: CASGLGLAGGFEQFF.

V usage is TRBV6-5 and J usage is TRBJ2-7; the D is unclear. Germline V lookup: CDR1 MNHEY, CDR2 SVGAGI. The CDR3 consists of 13 residues. V dropped 2 bases and J dropped 7 bases, with 12 bases sitting between them. CDR3 DNA sequence: TGTGCCAGCAGTTACGGGCTGCTTAGGGAGCAGTACTTC. Its protein product is CASSYGLLREQYF.

The chain uses TRBV3-1 (or the pseudogene TRBV3-2) and TRBJ2-7; 7 positions agree with TRBD2. The V gene's germline CDR1 is LGHDT and CDR2 YNNKEL (reference sequence). With 3 bases clipped from V and 6 bases from J, the junction kept 5 bases outside the gene matches. This CDR3 is 13 amino acids long. This chain's CDR3 is CASSHTSVGEQYF. CDR3 bases: TGTGCCAGCAGCCATACTAGCGTAGGCGAGCAGTACTTC.

This clone showed up many times. The V call is TRBV6-2 or TRBV6-3, the J call TRBJ2-1, with D possibly being TRBD1 (5 bases). Trimming shortened V by 2 bases and J by 9 bases, and 11 bases separated the two germline ends. CDR1 and CDR2 (germline): MNHEY, SVGEGT. The CDR3 has 13 amino acids. CDR3 protein: CASSYPARGEQFF. The CDR3 DNA is TGTGCCAGCAGTTACCCTGCTAGGGGTGAGCAGTTCTTC.

This chain links TRBV30 with TRBJ2-3; 9 bases match TRBD1. Germline V gives CDR1 GTSNPN, CDR2 SVGIG (reference sequence). V shed 0 bases, J shed 1 base, and the junction held 8 bases outside the gene matches. CDR3 length: 17 amino acids. In nucleotides, the CDR3 is TGTGCCTGGAGTGTACAGGGACAGGGAATTGGCACAGATACGCAGTATTTT. As protein: CAWSVQGQGIGTDTQYF.

The chain combines TRBV6-5 with TRBJ1-1, with TRBD1 matching 8 bases. CDR1 and CDR2 (germline): MNHEY, SVGAGI. The junction had 5 bases not matched to a gene; V was cut back by 0 bases and J by 5 bases. This CDR3 contains 15 residues. The CDR3 protein is CASSYSRQGRTEAFF. CDR3 sequence (DNA): TGTGCCAGCAGTTACTCCCGACAGGGGAGGACTGAAGCTTTCTTT.

This clone was seen only once. The rearrangement uses TRBV7-9 and TRBJ1-2; D perhaps matches TRBD1 (5 bases). Germline loops: CDR1 SEHNR, CDR2 FQNEAQ (reference sequence). The length of the CDR3 is 14 residues. Trimming took off 2 bases at V and 5 bases at J, with 12 bases between the two ends. DNA of the CDR3: TGTGCCAGCAGCTTAATCGGCAGGGTTTATGGCTACACCTTC. Its translation is CASSLIGRVYGYTF.

CDR3 amino acids: CASSASQGRDTEAFF. DNA of the CDR3: TGTGCCAGCTCCGCTTCTCAGGGGAGGGACACTGAAGCTTTCTTT. The rearrangement links TRBV18 to TRBJ1-1; a weak D match, TRBD1 (6 bases). Germline V lookup: CDR1 KGHSH, CDR2 LQKENI. V shed 6 bases and J shed 3 bases, with 17 bases lying between them. The CDR3 totals 15 residues.

The rearrangement uses TRBV5-4 and TRBJ2-5; 12 nucleotides match TRBD2. This CDR3 is built from 13 residues. V lost 5 bases to trimming and J lost 7 bases; unmatched junction nucleotides: 3. Germline-derived CDR1 and CDR2 are SGHNT and YYREEE (reference sequence). DNA of the CDR3: TGTGCCAGCAGGGAGACTAGCGGGGGGACCCAGTACTTC. Translating it yields CASRETSGGTQYF.

The chain couples TRBV27 to TRBJ2-7; TRBD2 might be the D (5 bases). The CDR3 is 12 amino acids. The V and J ends lost 6 bases and 6 bases respectively, with 12 bases between them. CDR1 MNHEY and CDR2 SMNVEV come from the germline V gene (reference sequence). In DNA form, the CDR3 reads TGTGCCAGCAGCCGGGATAGATTCGAGCAGTACTTC. Amino acids: CASSRDRFEQYF.

This chain links TRBV7-9 with TRBJ1-2; the D gene is possibly TRBD1 (6 bases). Germline V gives CDR1 SEHNR, CDR2 FQNEAQ (reference sequence). Trimming stripped 1 base from V and 6 bases from J, with 15 bases between. The CDR3 contains 15 residues. For the CDR3, the DNA is TGTGCCAGCAGCTTAGACAAAGGGGGTGGGGATGGCTACACCTTC. This sequence encodes CASSLDKGGGDGYTF.

This chain connects TRBV28 to TRBJ1-4; 8 bases are a match to TRBD1. The CDR3 totals 14 residues. The J segment lost 3 bases and the V segment lost 4 bases, leaving 1 base of the junction unmatched. Germline loops: CDR1 MDHEN, CDR2 SYDVKM. The chain's CDR3 is CASSSGQANEKLFF. CDR3 nucleotide sequence: TGTGCCAGCAGTTCGGGACAGGCTAATGAAAAACTGTTTTTT.

A single count supports this clone. The chain combines TRBV5-6 with TRBJ2-5; the match to TRBD2 covers 8 bases. Looked up from germline, CDR1 is SGHDT and CDR2 is YYEEEE. Trimming cost V 3 bases and J 0 bases; bases outside gene matches: 7. This CDR3 has 16 amino acids. CDR3 sequence reads: CASSSQTGGDQETQYF. In DNA, the CDR3 is TGTGCCAGCAGCTCCCAGACCGGGGGGGACCAAGAGACCCAGTACTTC. Filled out from reference TRBV5-6 and TRBJ2-5, the complete variable domain reads DAGVTQSPTHLIKTRGQQVTLRCSPKSGHDTVSWYQQALGQGPQFIFQYYEEEERQRGNFPDRFSGHQFPNYSSELNVNALLLGDSALYLCASSSQTGGDQETQYFGPGTRLLVL.

Written as DNA, the CDR3 is TGTGCCAGCAGCGGGGGCCGGGGTGGCACTGAAGCTTTCTTT. Translation gives CASSGGRGGTEAFF. This sequence joins TRBV5-4 and TRBJ1-1; D is perhaps TRBD1 (6 bases). The ends were cut back, 4 bases at V and 4 bases at J, with 14 bases in the middle. Germline CDR1 SGHNT, CDR2 YYREEE (reference sequence). This CDR3 contains 14 residues.

This chain connects TRBV28 to TRBJ1-3; D uncertain. The germline V and J ends were trimmed by 5 bases and 0 bases, with 11 bases remaining between them. The CDR3 has 15 residues. Germline V CDR1 and CDR2: MDHEN, SYDVKM. The CDR3 loop is CASSLRGSSGNTIYF. CDR3 bases: TGTGCCAGCAGTCTCCGGGGATCCTCTGGAAACACCATATATTTT.

V gene TRBV3-1 (or the pseudogene TRBV3-2) combines with J gene TRBJ2-1; D gene ambiguous. CDR3 size: 14 residues. Germline V lookup: CDR1 LGHDT, CDR2 YNNKEL (reference sequence). V was trimmed by 0 bases and J by 4 bases, leaving 7 bases between them. CDR3 nucleotide sequence: TGTGCCAGCAGCCAAGATCGGTTGTACAATGAGCAGTTCTTC. Translating it yields CASSQDRLYNEQFF.

The J gene is TRBJ1-5, the V gene TRBV4-1; D might be TRBD1 (6 bases). The germline gives CDR1 MGHRA, CDR2 YSYEKL. The CDR3 has 16 amino acids. The V and J ends lost 3 bases and 0 bases respectively, with 12 bases between them. The CDR3, as DNA: TGCGCCAGCAGCCAGCGCGGACAGTTTAGCAATCAGCCCCAGCATTTT. This gives the protein CASSQRGQFSNQPQHF.

This chain uses TRBV25-1 with TRBJ1-6; the D gene is possibly TRBD1 (6 bases). Trimming pared 0 bases from V and 2 bases from J, leaving 11 bases between. The CDR3 runs 17 residues. CDR1 and CDR2 (germline): MGHDK, SYGVNS. CDR3 sequence: CASSEYGRGAYNSPLHF. DNA of the CDR3: TGTGCCAGCAGTGAATATGGGAGGGGGGCCTATAATTCACCCCTCCACTTT.

V gene TRBV6-5 combines with J gene TRBJ2-7; 14 bases fit TRBD2. Per the germline V gene, CDR1 is MNHEY and CDR2 is SVGAGI. The CDR3 runs to 16 residues. V shed 2 bases, J shed 1 base, and the junction held 1 base outside the gene matches. The CDR3 here is CASSYGTSGSSYEQYF. In DNA, the CDR3 is TGTGCCAGCAGTTACGGGACTAGCGGGAGTTCCTACGAGCAGTACTTC.